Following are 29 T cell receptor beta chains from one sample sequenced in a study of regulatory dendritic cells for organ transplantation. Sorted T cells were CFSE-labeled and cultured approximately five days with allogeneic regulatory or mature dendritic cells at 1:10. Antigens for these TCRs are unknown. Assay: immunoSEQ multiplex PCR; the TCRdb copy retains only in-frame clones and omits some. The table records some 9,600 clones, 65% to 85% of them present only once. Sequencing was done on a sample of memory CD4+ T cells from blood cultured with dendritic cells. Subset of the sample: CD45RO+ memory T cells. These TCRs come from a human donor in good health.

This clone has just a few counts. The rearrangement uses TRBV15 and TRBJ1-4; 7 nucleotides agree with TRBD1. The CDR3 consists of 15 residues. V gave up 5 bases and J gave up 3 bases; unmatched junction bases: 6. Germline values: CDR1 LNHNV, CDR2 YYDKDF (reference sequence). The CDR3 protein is CATSDTGASNEKLFF. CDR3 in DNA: TGTGCCACCAGCGACACAGGGGCCTCTAATGAAAAACTGTTTTTT.

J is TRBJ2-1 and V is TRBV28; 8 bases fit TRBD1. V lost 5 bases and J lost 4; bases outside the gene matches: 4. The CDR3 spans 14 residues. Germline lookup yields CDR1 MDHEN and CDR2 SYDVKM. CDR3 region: CASSPRTGYNEQFF. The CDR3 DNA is TGTGCCAGCAGTCCCAGGACAGGGTACAATGAGCAGTTCTTC.

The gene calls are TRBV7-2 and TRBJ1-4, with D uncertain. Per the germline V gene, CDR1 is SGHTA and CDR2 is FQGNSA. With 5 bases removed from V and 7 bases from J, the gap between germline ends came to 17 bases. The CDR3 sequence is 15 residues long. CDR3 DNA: TGTGCCAGCAGCCCCGACGTGCTGCTGGGTGAAAAACTGTTTTTT. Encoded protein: CASSPDVLLGEKLFF.

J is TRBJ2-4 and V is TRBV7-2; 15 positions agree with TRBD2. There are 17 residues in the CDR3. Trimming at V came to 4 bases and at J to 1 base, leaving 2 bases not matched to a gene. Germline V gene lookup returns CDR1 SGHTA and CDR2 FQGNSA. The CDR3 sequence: CASSSGLAGGAKNIQYF. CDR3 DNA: TGTGCCAGCAGCTCGGGACTAGCGGGGGGCGCCAAAAACATTCAGTACTTC. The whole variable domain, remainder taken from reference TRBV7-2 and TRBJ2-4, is GAGVSQSPSNKVTEKGKDVELRCDPISGHTALYWYRQSLGQGLEFLIYFQGNSAPDKSGLPSDRFSAERTGGSVSTLTIQRTQQEDSAVYLCASSSGLAGGAKNIQYFGAGTRLSVL.

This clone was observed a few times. The CDR3 DNA follows: TGTGCCAGCAGCCCTCCTAGCGGGGGGGTCACAGATACGCAGTATTTT. It encodes CASSPPSGGVTDTQYF. This chain connects TRBV4-2 to TRBJ2-3; 12 bases align to TRBD2. Germline loops: CDR1 LGHNA, CDR2 YNFKEQ. The CDR3 extends over 16 amino acids. Trimming took 4 bases from V and 2 from J; bases not matched to a gene: 4.

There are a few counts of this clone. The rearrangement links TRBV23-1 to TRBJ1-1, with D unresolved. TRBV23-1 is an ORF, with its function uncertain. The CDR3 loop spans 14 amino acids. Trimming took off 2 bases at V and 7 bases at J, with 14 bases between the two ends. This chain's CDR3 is CASSQPGRKSEAFF. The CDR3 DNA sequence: TGCGCCAGCAGTCAACCCGGGAGGAAGAGTGAAGCTTTCTTT.

CDR3 region: CASSLNPGFSTDTQYF. The CDR3 DNA reads as TGTGCCAGCAGCTTAAACCCGGGGTTTAGCACAGATACGCAGTATTTT. The rearrangement uses TRBV7-3 and TRBJ2-3; weak D call: TRBD2 (5 bases). This CDR3 region has 16 residues. The germline CDR1 and CDR2 sequences are SGHTA and FQGTGA. The V gene lost 1 base and the J gene lost 0 bases, with 11 bases spanning the gap.

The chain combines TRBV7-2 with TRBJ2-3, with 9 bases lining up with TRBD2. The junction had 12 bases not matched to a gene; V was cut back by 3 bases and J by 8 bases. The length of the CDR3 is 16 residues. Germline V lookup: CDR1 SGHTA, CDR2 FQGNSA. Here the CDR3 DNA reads TGTGCCAGCAGCTTTGGGGGACTAGCCCAGAGGTCTACGCAGTATTTT. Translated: CASSFGGLAQRSTQYF.

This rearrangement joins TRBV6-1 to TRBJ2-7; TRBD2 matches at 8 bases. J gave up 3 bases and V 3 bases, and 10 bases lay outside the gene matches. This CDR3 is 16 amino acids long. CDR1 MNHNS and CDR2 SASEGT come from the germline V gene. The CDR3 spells CASSDLGAGGDYEQYF. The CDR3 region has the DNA TGTGCCAGCAGTGATCTGGGCGCGGGGGGAGACTACGAGCAGTACTTC.

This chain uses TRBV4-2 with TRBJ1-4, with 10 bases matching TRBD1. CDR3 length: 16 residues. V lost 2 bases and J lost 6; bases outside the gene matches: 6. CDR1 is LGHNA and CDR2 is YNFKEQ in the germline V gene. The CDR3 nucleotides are TGTGCCAGCAGCCAACATATCGGACAGGGGGATGAAAAACTGTTTTTT. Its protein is CASSQHIGQGDEKLFF.

DNA of the CDR3: TGTGCCAGTAGTCGAGCCTCCCCCAGAGAGACCCAGTACTTC. It encodes CASSRASPRETQYF. This sequence joins TRBV19 and TRBJ2-5; no definite D call. The CDR3 covers 14 residues. Per the germline V gene, CDR1 is LNHDA and CDR2 is SQIVND (reference sequence). The V end lost 5 bases, the J end lost 4 bases, and 14 bases lay between the germline ends.

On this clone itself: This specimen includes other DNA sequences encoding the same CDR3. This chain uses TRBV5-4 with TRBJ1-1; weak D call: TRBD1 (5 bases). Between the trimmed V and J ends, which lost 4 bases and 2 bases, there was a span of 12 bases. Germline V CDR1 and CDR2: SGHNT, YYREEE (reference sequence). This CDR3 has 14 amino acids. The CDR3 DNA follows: TGTGCCAGCAGCATCCGAGACAGAAACACTGAAGCTTTCTTT. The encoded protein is CASSIRDRNTEAFF.

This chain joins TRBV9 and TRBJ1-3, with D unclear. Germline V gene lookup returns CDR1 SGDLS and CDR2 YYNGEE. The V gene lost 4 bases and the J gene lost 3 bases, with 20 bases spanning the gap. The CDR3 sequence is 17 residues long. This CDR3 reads CASSPSVGGAFGNTIYF. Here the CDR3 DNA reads TGTGCCAGCAGCCCTAGTGTGGGCGGCGCGTTTGGAAACACCATATATTTT. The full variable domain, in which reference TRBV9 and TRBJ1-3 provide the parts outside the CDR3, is DSGVTQTPKHLITATGQRVTLRCSPRSGDLSVYWYQQSLDQGLQFLIQYYNGEERAKGNILERFSAQQFPDLHSELNLSSLELGDSALYFCASSPSVGGAFGNTIYFGEGSWLTVV.

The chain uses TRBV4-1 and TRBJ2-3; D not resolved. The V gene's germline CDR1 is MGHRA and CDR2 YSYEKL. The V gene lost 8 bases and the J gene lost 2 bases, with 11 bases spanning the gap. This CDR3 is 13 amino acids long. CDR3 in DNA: TGCGCCAGCCGCTCGACCATCACAGATACGCAGTATTTT. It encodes CASRSTITDTQYF.

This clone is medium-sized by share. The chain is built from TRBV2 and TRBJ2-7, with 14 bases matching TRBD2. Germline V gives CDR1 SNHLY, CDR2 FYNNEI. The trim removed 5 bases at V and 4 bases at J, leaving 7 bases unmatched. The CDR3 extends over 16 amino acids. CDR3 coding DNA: TGTGCCAGCAGTTCGGGACTAGCGGGAGTCGTATACGAGCAGTACTTC. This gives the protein CASSSGLAGVVYEQYF.

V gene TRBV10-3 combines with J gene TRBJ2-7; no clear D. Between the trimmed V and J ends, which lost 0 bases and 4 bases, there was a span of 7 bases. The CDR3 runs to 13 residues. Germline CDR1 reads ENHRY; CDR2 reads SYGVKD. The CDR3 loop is CAISESLRYEQYF. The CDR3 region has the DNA TGTGCCATCAGTGAGTCGTTGAGGTACGAGCAGTACTTC.

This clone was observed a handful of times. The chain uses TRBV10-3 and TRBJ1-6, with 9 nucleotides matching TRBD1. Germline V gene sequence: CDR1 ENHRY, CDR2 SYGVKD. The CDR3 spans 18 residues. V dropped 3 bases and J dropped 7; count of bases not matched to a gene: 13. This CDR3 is CAISDLLWTGAQNSPLHF. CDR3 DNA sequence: TGTGCCATCAGTGATCTTTTGTGGACAGGGGCACAAAATTCACCCCTCCACTTT.

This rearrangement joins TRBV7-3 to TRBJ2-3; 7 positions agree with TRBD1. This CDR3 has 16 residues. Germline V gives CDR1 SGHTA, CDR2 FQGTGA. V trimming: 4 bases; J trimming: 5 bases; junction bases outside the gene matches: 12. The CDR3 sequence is CASSSIGTEGQDTQYF. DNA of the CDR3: TGTGCCAGCAGCTCCATTGGGACAGAAGGTCAAGATACGCAGTATTTT.

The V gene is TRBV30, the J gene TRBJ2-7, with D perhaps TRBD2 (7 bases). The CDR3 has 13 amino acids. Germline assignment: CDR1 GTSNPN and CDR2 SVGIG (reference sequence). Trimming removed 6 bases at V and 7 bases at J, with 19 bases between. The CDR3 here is CACLTGGAREQYF. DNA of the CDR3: TGTGCCTGCCTGACTGGGGGGGCAAGGGAGCAGTACTTC.

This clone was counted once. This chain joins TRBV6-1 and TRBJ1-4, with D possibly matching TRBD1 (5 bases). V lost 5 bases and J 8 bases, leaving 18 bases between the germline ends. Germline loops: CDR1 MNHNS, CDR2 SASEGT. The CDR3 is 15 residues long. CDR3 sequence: CASSTGGQGGEKLFF. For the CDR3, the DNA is TGTGCCAGCAGTACAGGAGGGCAGGGAGGAGAAAAACTGTTTTTT.

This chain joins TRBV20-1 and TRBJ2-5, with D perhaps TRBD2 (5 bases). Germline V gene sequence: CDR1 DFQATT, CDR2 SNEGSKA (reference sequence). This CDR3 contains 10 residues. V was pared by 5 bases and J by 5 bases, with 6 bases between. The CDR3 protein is CSAVAETQYF. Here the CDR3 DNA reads TGCAGTGCTGTAGCGGAGACCCAGTACTTC.

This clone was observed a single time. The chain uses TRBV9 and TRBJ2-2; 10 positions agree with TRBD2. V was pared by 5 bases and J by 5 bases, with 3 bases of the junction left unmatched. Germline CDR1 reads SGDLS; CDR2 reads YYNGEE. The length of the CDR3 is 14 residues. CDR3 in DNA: TGTGCCAGCAGTCCGACTAGCGGGACCGGGGAGCTGTTTTTT. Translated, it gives CASSPTSGTGELFF.

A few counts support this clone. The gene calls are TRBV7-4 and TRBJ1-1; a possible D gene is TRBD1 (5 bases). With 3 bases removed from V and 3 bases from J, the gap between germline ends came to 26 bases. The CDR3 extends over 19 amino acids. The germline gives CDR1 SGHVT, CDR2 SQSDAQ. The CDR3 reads CASSLAGYLHVGGDTEAFF. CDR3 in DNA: TGTGCCAGCAGCTTGGCAGGGTACCTCCACGTGGGTGGGGACACTGAAGCTTTCTTT.

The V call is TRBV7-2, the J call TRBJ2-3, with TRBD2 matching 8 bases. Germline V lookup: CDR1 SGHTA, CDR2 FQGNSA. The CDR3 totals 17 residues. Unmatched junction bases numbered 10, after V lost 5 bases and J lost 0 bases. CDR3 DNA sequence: TGTGCCAGCAGCAAGCGGGGGCCCACTTACAGCACAGATACGCAGTATTTT. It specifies CASSKRGPTYSTDTQYF.

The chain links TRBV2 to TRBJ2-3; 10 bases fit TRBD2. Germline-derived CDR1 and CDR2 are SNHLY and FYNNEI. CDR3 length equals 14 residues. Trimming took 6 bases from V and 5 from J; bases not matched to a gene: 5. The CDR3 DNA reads TGTGCCAGCAGGCTAGCGGGAGTTGAAGATACGCAGTATTTT. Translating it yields CASRLAGVEDTQYF.

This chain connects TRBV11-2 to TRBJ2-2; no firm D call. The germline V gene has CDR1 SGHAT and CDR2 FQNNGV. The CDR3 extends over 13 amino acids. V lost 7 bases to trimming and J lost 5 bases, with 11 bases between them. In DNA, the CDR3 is TGTGCCAGCAAATTATCCGGAACCGGGGAGCTGTTTTTT. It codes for CASKLSGTGELFF.

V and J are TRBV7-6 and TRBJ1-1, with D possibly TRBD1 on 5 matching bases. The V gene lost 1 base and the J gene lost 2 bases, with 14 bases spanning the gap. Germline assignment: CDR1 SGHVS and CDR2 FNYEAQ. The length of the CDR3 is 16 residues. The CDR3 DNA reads TGTGCCAGCAGCTTAGTCCCCTTCGGGGGAAACACTGAAGCTTTCTTT. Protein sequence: CASSLVPFGGNTEAFF.

In nucleotides, the CDR3 is TGTGCCAGTAAACCGGGACAGGGGTTAAACACTGAAGCTTTCTTT. Its translation: CASKPGQGLNTEAFF. V and J are TRBV19 and TRBJ1-1; 10 nucleotides agree with TRBD1. CDR1 and CDR2 from the germline V gene are LNHDA and SQIVND (reference sequence). Trimming cost V 7 bases and J 2 bases; bases outside gene matches: 7. The CDR3 covers 15 residues.

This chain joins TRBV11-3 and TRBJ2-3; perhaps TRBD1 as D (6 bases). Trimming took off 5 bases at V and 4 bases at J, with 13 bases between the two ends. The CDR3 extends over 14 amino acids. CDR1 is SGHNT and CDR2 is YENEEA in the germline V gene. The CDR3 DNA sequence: TGTGCCAGCAGCCCCACAGGGTTACCAGATACGCAGTATTTT. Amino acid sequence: CASSPTGLPDTQYF.